Below, 15 T cell receptor beta chains from the same sample are listed, as sequenced in a study of T cell responses to AZD1222 COVID-19 vaccine. This table comes from immunoSEQ multiplex PCR, and its TCRdb copy is limited to in-frame clones, with some not included. The sample shows about 150,000 clones, about 90% of them seen only once. The material sequenced was peripheral blood, taken 28 days after the second AZD1222 dose. The receptor source for this set is an adult who received the AZD1222 COVID-19 vaccine.

The chain has TRBV5-1 and TRBJ2-1; D call uncertain. The germline CDR1 and CDR2 sequences are SGHRS and YFSETQ. Trimming left V 0 bases short and J 5 bases short, with 12 bases between. There are 15 residues in the CDR3. CDR3 protein: CASSLGPPTHNEQFF. CDR3 coding DNA: TGCGCCAGCAGCTTGGGCCCGCCTACCCACAATGAGCAGTTCTTC.

This clone was recorded once. DNA for the CDR3: TGTGCCAGCAGCCAACCCGCCGTCGTTAATATGAATGAGCAGTTCTTC. It is translated as CASSQPAVVNMNEQFF. The chain combines TRBV14 with TRBJ2-1; D not certain. V dropped 2 bases and J dropped 7 bases, with 18 bases sitting between them. This CDR3 has 16 residues. The germline V gene encodes CDR1 SGHDN and CDR2 FVKESK.

V gene TRBV18 combines with J gene TRBJ2-6; TRBD1 matches 12 bases. Germline V gene lookup returns CDR1 KGHSH and CDR2 LQKENI. There are 17 residues in the CDR3. The J segment lost 0 bases and the V segment lost 6 bases, leaving 3 bases of the junction unmatched. The CDR3 nucleotides are TGTGCCAGCTCCCCGGGACAGGGGGCCTCTGGGGCCAACGTCCTGACTTTC. Translated, it gives CASSPGQGASGANVLTF.

CDR3 in DNA: TGTGCCACCATGGGGACAGGGCCCGGGGAGCAGTTCTTC. Translated, it gives CATMGTGPGEQFF. This chain links TRBV24-1 with TRBJ2-1; 9 bases map to TRBD1. The CDR3 runs 13 residues. Germline assignment: CDR1 KGHDR and CDR2 SFDVKD. Unmatched junction bases numbered 8, after V lost 8 bases and J lost 10 bases.

The chain is built from TRBV9 and TRBJ1-2; D remains unclear. Trimming cost V 0 bases and J 8 bases, with 5 bases left between them. Germline V CDR1 and CDR2: SGDLS, YYNGEE. This CDR3 has 11 amino acids. The CDR3 DNA reads TGTGCCAGCAGCGTAGTAGGAGGCTACACCTTC. It codes for CASSVVGGYTF.

The chain uses TRBV18 and TRBJ1-2; D gene uncertain. This CDR3 is built from 10 residues. Germline values: CDR1 KGHSH, CDR2 LQKENI. V was shortened by 2 bases and J by 6 bases, with 1 base between the two germline ends. The CDR3 protein is CASSPDGYTF. The CDR3 coding sequence is TGTGCCAGCTCACCAGATGGCTACACCTTC.

This clone is a singleton in its sample. The chain joins TRBV6-5 to TRBJ1-6; TRBD1 is a possible D gene (6 bases). The ends were cut back, 6 bases at V and 9 bases at J, with 18 bases in the middle. The CDR3 loop spans 15 amino acids. Germline-derived CDR1 and CDR2 are MNHEY and SVGAGI. CDR3 coding DNA: TGTGCCAGCAGGGGGTCGCAGGGGCCGGCTTCACCCCTCCACTTT. Protein: CASRGSQGPASPLHF.

The rearrangement links TRBV14 to TRBJ2-5; D is unclear. Per germline, CDR1 SGHDN and CDR2 FVKESK. V was pared by 4 bases and J by 5 bases, with 14 bases between. CDR3 size: 14 residues. The CDR3 here is CASSLLTLSETQYF. The CDR3 bases are TGTGCCAGCAGCCTTCTAACGCTTTCGGAGACCCAGTACTTC.

The chain employs TRBV5-5 and TRBJ1-6, with TRBD1 matching over 9 bases. CDR1 is SGHKS, CDR2 YYEKEE, per germline (reference sequence). This CDR3 has 16 amino acids. With V trimmed by 0 bases and J by 7 bases, 5 bases remained unmatched. The CDR3 sequence: CASSLAPTGGNSPLHF. The CDR3 nucleotides are TGTGCCAGCAGCTTGGCACCGACAGGGGGAAATTCACCCCTCCACTTT.

The chain has TRBV5-1 and TRBJ1-4; no clear D. Germline CDR1 and CDR2: SGHRS and YFSETQ. The germline V and J ends were trimmed by 0 bases and 6 bases, with 15 bases remaining between them. The CDR3 has 16 amino acids. CDR3 DNA: TGCGCCAGCAGCTTGGCCGGAGGGATGGAATATGAAAAACTGTTTTTT. Amino acid sequence: CASSLAGGMEYEKLFF.

The V gene is TRBV13, the J gene TRBJ2-3; D assignment may be TRBD1 or TRBD2 (6 bases each). Germline V CDR1 and CDR2: PRHDT, FYEKMQ (reference sequence). V lost 5 bases, J lost 4 bases, and 28 bases lay in between. This CDR3 contains 19 residues. The CDR3 region has the DNA TGTGCCAGCAGCCCCGAGGAGGGGTATAGGGGGGTTTCCTCAGATACGCAGTATTTT. Its protein product is CASSPEEGYRGVSSDTQYF.

J is TRBJ1-2 and V is TRBV10-3; tentative D call: TRBD1 (5 bases). This CDR3 comprises 13 residues. Germline CDR1 is ENHRY and CDR2 is SYGVKD. The V end was cut by 3 bases, the J end by 3 bases, with 8 bases between. DNA for the CDR3: TGTGCCATCAGTGATGACAGCGACTATGGCTACACCTTC. Translation: CAISDDSDYGYTF.

The rearrangement links TRBV7-2 to TRBJ2-6; D unresolved. V was trimmed by 0 bases and J by 0 bases, leaving 9 bases between them. This CDR3 contains 17 residues. Germline assignment: CDR1 SGHTA and CDR2 FQGNSA. CDR3: CASSLASIGSGANVLTF. DNA of the CDR3: TGTGCCAGCAGCTTAGCCTCGATCGGCTCTGGGGCCAACGTCCTGACTTTC.

This clone was picked up one time. The V gene is TRBV6-5, the J gene TRBJ2-1, with 9 nucleotides matching TRBD2. The CDR3 sequence is 15 residues long. Germline loops: CDR1 MNHEY, CDR2 SVGAGI. V lost 3 bases to trimming and J lost 4 bases; unmatched junction nucleotides: 4. CDR3 nucleotides: TGTGCCAGCAGTTATTCTAGCGGGGAGTACAATGAGCAGTTCTTC. The encoded protein is CASSYSSGEYNEQFF.

The chain couples TRBV6-6 to TRBJ2-1; 8 bases line up with TRBD2. J was trimmed by 9 bases and V by 2 bases; bases with no gene match: 9. Per germline, CDR1 MNHNY and CDR2 SVGAGI (reference sequence). The CDR3 spans 15 residues. The CDR3: CASSYRGTRKGEQFF. The DNA for the CDR3 is TGTGCCAGCAGTTACCGGGGGACTAGAAAGGGTGAGCAGTTCTTC.